These 9 T cell receptor beta chains were all obtained from the same sample, sequenced in a study of T-cell reconstitution after alpha-beta-depleted transplantation in children. Researchers prepared the TCRbeta library using unique molecular identifiers, the study reports. MiXCR, run by TCRdb on the PCR reads, gives a single entry per CDR3 protein. The sample carries about a million distinct CDR3 sequences, under 30% recorded once. The sample in question was PBMCs, mostly from graft donor cells, obtained 360 days after TCRalphabeta/CD19-depleted stem cell transplant. All receptors come from a boy under two years old who had a stem cell transplant for SCID, so the T cells may come from the graft donor.

This clonotype occurred a few times. The V call is TRBV20-1, the J call TRBJ1-1, with D perhaps TRBD1 (5 bases). This CDR3 has 12 amino acids. From germline, CDR1 is DFQATT and CDR2 SNEGSKA (reference sequence). V gave up 6 bases and J gave up 3 bases, with 11 bases separating them. In DNA form, the CDR3 reads TGCAGTGCGCGAGGGGCGTACACTGAAGCTTTCTTT. Translated, it gives CSARGAYTEAFF.

This clonotype has just a few counts. The chain joins TRBV10-3 to TRBJ2-3; 8 bases are a match to TRBD2. CDR1 is ENHRY, CDR2 SYGVKD, per germline. Trimming removed 4 bases from V and 6 bases from J; junction bases left unmatched: 12. The CDR3 loop spans 16 amino acids. Here the CDR3 DNA reads TGTGCCATCAGTGCCGAGGGACTAGGGGGGTCCGATACGCAGTATTTT. It codes for CAISAEGLGGSDTQYF.

The chain uses TRBV6-5 and TRBJ2-2; either TRBD1 or TRBD2 may supply D (6 bases each). The CDR3 is 16 residues long. Per germline, CDR1 MNHEY and CDR2 SVGAGI. V was shortened by 2 bases and J by 0 bases, with 10 bases between the two germline ends. The CDR3 nucleotides read TGTGCCAGCAGTTACGAGGGGGGCTCGAACACCGGGGAGCTGTTTTTT. It specifies CASSYEGGSNTGELFF.

The chain combines TRBV18 with TRBJ2-1, with 7 bases that match TRBD2. V dropped 8 bases and J dropped 4; count of bases not matched to a gene: 8. The CDR3 loop spans 14 amino acids. CDR1 is KGHSH, CDR2 LQKENI, per germline. The CDR3 sequence: CASLDGGSYNEQFF. CDR3 DNA: TGTGCCAGCCTAGACGGGGGGAGTTACAATGAGCAGTTCTTC.

In this sample, this clonotype turned up a few times. The gene calls are TRBV5-1 and TRBJ2-1, with D hard to call. Germline CDR1 SGHRS, CDR2 YFSETQ. The CDR3 covers 15 residues. V was shortened by 4 bases and J by 2 bases, with 13 bases between the two germline ends. The CDR3 DNA sequence: TGCGCCAGCAGCGCCGGATGGCAGGCCTACAATGAGCAGTTCTTC. Translating gives CASSAGWQAYNEQFF.

This clonotype has at least ten counts. This chain links TRBV7-9 with TRBJ1-2; 8 nucleotides line up with TRBD1. This CDR3 comprises 15 residues. Germline V CDR1 and CDR2: SEHNR, FQNEAQ (reference sequence). The V and J ends lost 5 bases and 0 bases, in that order; junction bases with no gene match: 5. The CDR3 sequence is CASSPRGQANYGYTF. CDR3 coding DNA: TGTGCCAGCAGCCCGCGGGGACAGGCTAACTATGGCTACACCTTC.

This clonotype occurred many times. V usage is TRBV6-2 or TRBV6-3 and J usage is TRBJ2-1, with TRBD2 matching 7 bases. The CDR3 length is 14 residues. V trimming: 6 bases; J trimming: 6 bases; junction bases outside the gene matches: 8. Germline CDR1 reads MNHEY; CDR2 reads SVGEGT. CDR3 in amino acids: CASRPPAGLNEQFF. For the CDR3, the DNA is TGTGCCAGCAGGCCTCCAGCGGGGCTCAATGAGCAGTTCTTC.

The V and J genes are TRBV29-1 and TRBJ1-2; D gene ambiguous. Germline V gene sequence: CDR1 SQVTM, CDR2 ANQGSEA. V lost 7 bases to trimming and J lost 4 bases, with 16 bases between them. This CDR3 region has 13 residues. CDR3 sequence reads: CSGQESGSYGYTF. The CDR3 DNA sequence: TGCAGCGGTCAAGAGTCAGGTTCCTATGGCTACACCTTC.

This chain connects TRBV6-5 to TRBJ2-3; 9 bases fit TRBD1. There are 15 residues in the CDR3. J was trimmed by 5 bases and V by 6 bases; bases with no gene match: 9. Per germline, CDR1 MNHEY and CDR2 SVGAGI. This chain's CDR3 is CASSYGGTGRDTQYF. CDR3 nucleotide sequence: TGTGCCAGCAGCTACGGTGGGACAGGGAGAGATACGCAGTATTTT.